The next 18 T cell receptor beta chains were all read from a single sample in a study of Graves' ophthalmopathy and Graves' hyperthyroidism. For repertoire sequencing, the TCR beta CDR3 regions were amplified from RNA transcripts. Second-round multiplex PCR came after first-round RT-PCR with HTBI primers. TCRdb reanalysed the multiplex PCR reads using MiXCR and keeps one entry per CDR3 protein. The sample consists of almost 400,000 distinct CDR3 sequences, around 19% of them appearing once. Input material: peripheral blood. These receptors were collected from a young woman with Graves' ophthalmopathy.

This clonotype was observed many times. The CDR3 spells CASSLRGGSPTETQYF. The CDR3 DNA reads as TGTGCCAGCAGCTTAAGGGGGGGGAGTCCTACGGAGACCCAGTACTTC. The chain recombines TRBV7-2 with TRBJ2-5; the D gene is possibly TRBD2 (7 bases). Germline CDR1 SGHTA, CDR2 FQGNSA. Trimming took off 2 bases at V and 5 bases at J, with 18 bases between the two ends. The CDR3 is 16 amino acids. Combining the CDR3 with reference TRBV7-2 and TRBJ2-5 gives the whole variable domain GAGVSQSPSNKVTEKGKDVELRCDPISGHTALYWYRQSLGQGLEFLIYFQGNSAPDKSGLPSDRFSAERTGGSVSTLTIQRTQQEDSAVYLCASSLRGGSPTETQYFGPGTRLLVL.

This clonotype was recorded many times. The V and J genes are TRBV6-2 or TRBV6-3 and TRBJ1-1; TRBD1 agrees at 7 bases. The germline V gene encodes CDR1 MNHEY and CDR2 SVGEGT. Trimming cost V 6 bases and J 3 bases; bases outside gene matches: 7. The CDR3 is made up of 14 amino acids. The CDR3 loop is CASRAWDSYTEAFF. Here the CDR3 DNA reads TGTGCCAGCAGAGCTTGGGACAGCTACACTGAAGCTTTCTTT.

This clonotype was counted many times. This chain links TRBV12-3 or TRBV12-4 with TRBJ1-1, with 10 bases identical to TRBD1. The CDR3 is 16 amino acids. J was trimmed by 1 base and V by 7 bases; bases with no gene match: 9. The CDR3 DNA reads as TGTGCCAGCACCGACAGCCGGGACAGGGGGAACACTGAAGCTTTCTTT. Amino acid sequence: CASTDSRDRGNTEAFF.

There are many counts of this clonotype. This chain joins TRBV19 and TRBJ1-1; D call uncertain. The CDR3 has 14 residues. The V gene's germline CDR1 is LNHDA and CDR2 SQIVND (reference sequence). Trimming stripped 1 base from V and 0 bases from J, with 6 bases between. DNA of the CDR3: TGTGCCAGTAGTATAGCACGGATGAACACTGAAGCTTTCTTT. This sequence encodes CASSIARMNTEAFF.

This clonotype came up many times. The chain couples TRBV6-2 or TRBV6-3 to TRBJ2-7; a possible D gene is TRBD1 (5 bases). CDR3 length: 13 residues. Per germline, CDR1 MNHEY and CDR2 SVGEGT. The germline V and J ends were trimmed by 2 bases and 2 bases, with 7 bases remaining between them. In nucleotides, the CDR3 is TGTGCCAGCAGTTACCAGGGAACCTACGAGCAGTACTTC. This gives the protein CASSYQGTYEQYF.

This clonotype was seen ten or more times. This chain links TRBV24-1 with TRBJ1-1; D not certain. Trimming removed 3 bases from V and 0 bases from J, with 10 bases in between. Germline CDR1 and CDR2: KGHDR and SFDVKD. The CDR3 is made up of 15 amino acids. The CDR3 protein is CATSDGFEMNTEAFF. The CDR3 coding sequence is TGTGCCACCAGTGATGGGTTTGAAATGAACACTGAAGCTTTCTTT.

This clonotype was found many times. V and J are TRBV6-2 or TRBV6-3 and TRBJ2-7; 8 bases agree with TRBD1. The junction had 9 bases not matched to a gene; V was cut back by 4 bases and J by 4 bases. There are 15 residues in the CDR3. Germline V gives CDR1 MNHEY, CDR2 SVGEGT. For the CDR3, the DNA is TGTGCCAGCAGTTTTCCGGGGACAGGTAGTTACGAGCAGTACTTC. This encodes CASSFPGTGSYEQYF.

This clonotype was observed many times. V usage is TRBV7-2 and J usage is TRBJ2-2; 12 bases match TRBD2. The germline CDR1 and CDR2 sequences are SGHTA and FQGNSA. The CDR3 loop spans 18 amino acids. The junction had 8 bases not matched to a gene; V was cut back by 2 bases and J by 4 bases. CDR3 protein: CASSLPASGGASTGELFF. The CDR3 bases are TGTGCCAGCAGCTTACCGGCTAGCGGGGGGGCTAGCACCGGGGAGCTGTTTTTT. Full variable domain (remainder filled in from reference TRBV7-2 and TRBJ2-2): GAGVSQSPSNKVTEKGKDVELRCDPISGHTALYWYRQSLGQGLEFLIYFQGNSAPDKSGLPSDRFSAERTGGSVSTLTIQRTQQEDSAVYLCASSLPASGGASTGELFFGEGSRLTVL.

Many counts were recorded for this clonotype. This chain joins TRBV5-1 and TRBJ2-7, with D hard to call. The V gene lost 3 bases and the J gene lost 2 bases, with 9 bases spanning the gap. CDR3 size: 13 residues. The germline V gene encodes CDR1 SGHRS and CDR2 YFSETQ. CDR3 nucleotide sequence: TGCGCCAGCAGCTATGACCTCACCTACGAGCAGTACTTC. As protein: CASSYDLTYEQYF.

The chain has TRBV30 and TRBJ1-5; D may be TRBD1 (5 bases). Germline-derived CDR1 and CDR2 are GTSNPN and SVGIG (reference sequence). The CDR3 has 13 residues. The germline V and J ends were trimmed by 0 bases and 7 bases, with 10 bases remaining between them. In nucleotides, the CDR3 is TGTGCCTGGAGTGTTAGAGGGGAACAGCCCCAGCATTTT. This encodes CAWSVRGEQPQHF.

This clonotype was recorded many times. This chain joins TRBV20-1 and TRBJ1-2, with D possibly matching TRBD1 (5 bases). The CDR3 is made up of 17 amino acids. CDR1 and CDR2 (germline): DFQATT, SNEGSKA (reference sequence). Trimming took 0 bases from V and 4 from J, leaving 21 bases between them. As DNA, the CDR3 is TGCAGTGCTAGAGATGGGGGGAAACCCGACACGGGCTATGGCTACACCTTC. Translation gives CSARDGGKPDTGYGYTF.

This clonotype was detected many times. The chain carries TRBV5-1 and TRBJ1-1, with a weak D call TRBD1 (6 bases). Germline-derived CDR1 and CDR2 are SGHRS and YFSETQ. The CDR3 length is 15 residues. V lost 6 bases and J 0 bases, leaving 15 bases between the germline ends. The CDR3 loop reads CASNPTGPMNTEAFF. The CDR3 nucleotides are TGCGCCAGCAACCCGACAGGACCCATGAACACTGAAGCTTTCTTT.

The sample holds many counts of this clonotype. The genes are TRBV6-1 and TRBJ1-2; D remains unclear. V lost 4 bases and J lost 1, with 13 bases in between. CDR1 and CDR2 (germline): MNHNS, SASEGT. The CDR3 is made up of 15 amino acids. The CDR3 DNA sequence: TGTGCCAGCAGTGCGGACGGGAATATTAACTATGGCTACACCTTC. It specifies CASSADGNINYGYTF.

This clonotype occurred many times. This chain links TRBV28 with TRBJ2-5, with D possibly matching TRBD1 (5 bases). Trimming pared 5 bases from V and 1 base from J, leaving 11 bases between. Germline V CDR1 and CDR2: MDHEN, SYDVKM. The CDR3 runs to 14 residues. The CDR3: CASSTRQFQETQYF. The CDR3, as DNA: TGTGCCAGCAGTACACGACAGTTCCAAGAGACCCAGTACTTC.

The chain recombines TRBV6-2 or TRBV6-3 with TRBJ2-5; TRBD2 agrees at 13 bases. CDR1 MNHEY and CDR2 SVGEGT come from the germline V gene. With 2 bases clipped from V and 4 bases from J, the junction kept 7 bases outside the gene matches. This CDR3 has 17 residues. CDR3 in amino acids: CASSYGGLAGRGETQYF. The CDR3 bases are TGTGCCAGCAGTTACGGGGGACTAGCGGGACGTGGAGAGACCCAGTACTTC.

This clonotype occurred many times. The CDR3 loop is CASSDLAGTGGDEQYF. The CDR3 coding sequence is TGTGCCAGCAGTGACCTTGCCGGGACAGGGGGCGACGAGCAGTACTTC. The chain links TRBV28 to TRBJ2-7; 12 bases align to TRBD1. J lost 5 bases, V lost 5 bases, and 10 bases had no gene match. The CDR3 is made up of 16 amino acids. Looked up from germline, CDR1 is MDHEN and CDR2 is SYDVKM. Together with reference TRBV28 and TRBJ2-7, the CDR3 gives the full variable domain: DVKVTQSSRYLVKRTGEKVFLECVQDMDHENMFWYRQDPGLGLRLIYFSYDVKMKEKGDIPEGYSVSREKKERFSLILESASTNQTSMYLCASSDLAGTGGDEQYFGPGTRLTVT.

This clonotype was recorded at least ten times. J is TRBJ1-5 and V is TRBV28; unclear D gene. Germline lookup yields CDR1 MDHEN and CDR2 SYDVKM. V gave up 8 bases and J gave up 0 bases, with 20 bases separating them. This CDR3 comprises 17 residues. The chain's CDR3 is CASSAEWVGGSNQPQHF. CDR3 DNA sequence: TGTGCCAGCTCGGCCGAGTGGGTCGGCGGTAGCAATCAGCCCCAGCATTTT.

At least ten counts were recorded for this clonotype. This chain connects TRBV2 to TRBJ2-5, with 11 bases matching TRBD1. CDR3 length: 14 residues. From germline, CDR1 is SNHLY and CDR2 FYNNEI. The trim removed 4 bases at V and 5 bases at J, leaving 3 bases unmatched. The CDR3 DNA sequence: TGTGCCAGCAGTGGGACAGGGGGCGCGGAGACCCAGTACTTC. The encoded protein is CASSGTGGAETQYF.